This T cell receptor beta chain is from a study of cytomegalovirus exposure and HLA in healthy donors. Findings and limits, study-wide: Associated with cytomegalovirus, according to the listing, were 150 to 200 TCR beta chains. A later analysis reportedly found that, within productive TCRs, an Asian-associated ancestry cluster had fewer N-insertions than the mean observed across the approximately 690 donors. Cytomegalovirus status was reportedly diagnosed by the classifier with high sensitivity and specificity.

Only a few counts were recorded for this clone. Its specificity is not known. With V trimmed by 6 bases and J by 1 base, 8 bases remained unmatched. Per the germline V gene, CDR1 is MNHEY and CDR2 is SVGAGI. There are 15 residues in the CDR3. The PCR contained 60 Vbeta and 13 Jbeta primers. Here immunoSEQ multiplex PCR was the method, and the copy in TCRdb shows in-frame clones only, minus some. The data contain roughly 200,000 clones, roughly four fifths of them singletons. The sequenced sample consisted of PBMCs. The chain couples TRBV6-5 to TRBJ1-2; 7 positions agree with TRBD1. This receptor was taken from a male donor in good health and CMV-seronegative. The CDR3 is CASSQDRLHNYGYTF. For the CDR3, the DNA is TGTGCCAGCAGCCAGGACAGGCTCCATAACTATGGCTACACCTTC.